One sample yielded the 24 T cell receptor beta chains listed below, sequenced in a study of cytomegalovirus exposure and HLA in healthy donors (dated by TCRdb to 2016 to 2017). Library preparation employed the immunoSEQ multiplex PCR assay. A mixture of 60 forward primers for TCR Vbeta segments and 13 reverse primers for TCR Jbeta segments was used in the multiplex PCR. The clones in this table, taken by TCRdb from immuneACCESS, are in-frame only. Not every clone is retained; where verified, under half of the shortfall comes from an unresolved V gene, and the cause of the rest is unknown. The sample includes 150,000 or so clones, with around four fifths observed a single time. The ten largest clones take up approximately 1.4% of the sample. Material: PBMCs. Source of these receptors: a woman between 25 and 40 years old in good health and CMV-seronegative.

This clone turned up a few times. The genes are TRBV28 and TRBJ1-5; 7 bases are shared with TRBD1. This CDR3 spans 15 amino acids. The germline V gene encodes CDR1 MDHEN and CDR2 SYDVKM. V shed 7 bases and J 3 bases; nucleotides not matched to a gene: 9. The CDR3 DNA reads TGTGCCAGCAAAGGAGGGGGCTGGGACAATCAGCCCCAGCATTTT. Its translation: CASKGGGWDNQPQHF.

This sequence joins TRBV30 and TRBJ1-1; D gene ambiguous. The CDR3 contains 13 residues. CDR1 and CDR2 (germline): GTSNPN, SVGIG (reference sequence). The germline V and J ends were trimmed by 0 bases and 1 base, with 6 bases remaining between them. The CDR3 spells CAWSVQWNTEAFF. DNA of the CDR3: TGTGCCTGGAGTGTACAGTGGAACACTGAAGCTTTCTTT. The full variable domain, rest sourced from reference TRBV30 and TRBJ1-1, is SQTIHQWPATLVQPVGSPLSLECTVEGTSNPNLYWYRQAAGRGLQLLFYSVGIGQISSEVPQNLSASRPQDRQFILSSKKLLLSDSGFYLCAWSVQWNTEAFFGQGTRLTVV.

The V and J genes are TRBV5-1 and TRBJ1-5; 7 bases align to TRBD1. The germline CDR1 and CDR2 sequences are SGHRS and YFSETQ. The CDR3 runs 13 residues. The V and J ends lost 2 bases and 5 bases, in that order; junction bases with no gene match: 1. The CDR3 nucleotides are TGCGCCAGCAGCTTTCAGGGGGATCAGCCCCAGCATTTT. It codes for CASSFQGDQPQHF.

V and J are TRBV9 and TRBJ2-5; weak D call: TRBD2 (6 bases). This CDR3 region has 14 residues. Trimming took 0 bases from V and 3 from J, leaving 9 bases between them. CDR1 and CDR2 (germline): SGDLS, YYNGEE. CDR3 loop: CASSVGWGEETQYF. The CDR3 DNA follows: TGTGCCAGCAGCGTAGGATGGGGGGAAGAGACCCAGTACTTC. The full variable domain, completed using reference TRBV9 and TRBJ2-5, is DSGVTQTPKHLITATGQRVTLRCSPRSGDLSVYWYQQSLDQGLQFLIQYYNGEERAKGNILERFSAQQFPDLHSELNLSSLELGDSALYFCASSVGWGEETQYFGPGTRLLVL.

The V and J genes are TRBV21-1 and TRBJ1-2; TRBD1 reflects the table's D call only, with no check against the DNA. TRBV21-1 is a listed pseudogene. The CDR3 is 15 amino acids. The CDR3 loop is CASSKEGTENYGYTF. As DNA, the CDR3 is TGTGCCAGCAGCAAAGAAGGGACAGAGAACTATGGCTACACCTTC.

The chain recombines TRBV5-6 with TRBJ2-7, with 7 bases lining up with TRBD1. CDR3 length: 13 amino acids. V shed 5 bases and J 1 base; nucleotides not matched to a gene: 3. Germline V gives CDR1 SGHDT, CDR2 YYEEEE. Written as DNA, the CDR3 is TGTGCCAGCAGTACACAGGGGTCCTACGAGCAGTACTTC. Its translation: CASSTQGSYEQYF.

The V and J genes are TRBV5-4 and TRBJ1-2; the D is unclear. The CDR3 is 14 residues long. Trimming removed 1 base at V and 0 bases at J, with 7 bases between. CDR1 is SGHNT, CDR2 YYREEE, per germline (reference sequence). CDR3 sequence reads: CASSLTPTNYGYTF. The DNA for the CDR3 is TGTGCCAGCAGCTTGACTCCCACTAACTATGGCTACACCTTC. Complete variable domain (other parts from reference TRBV5-4 and TRBJ1-2): ETGVTQSPTHLIKTRGQQVTLRCSSQSGHNTVSWYQQALGQGPQFIFQYYREEENGRGNFPPRFSGLQFPNYSSELNVNALELDDSALYLCASSLTPTNYGYTFGSGTRLTVV.

The CDR3 bases are TGTGCCAGCAAAGAGGGGAGGGCAACTAATGAAAAACTGTTTTTT. It is translated as CASKEGRATNEKLFF. The chain has TRBV2 and TRBJ1-4, with D maybe TRBD1 (5 bases). Trimming removed 7 bases at V and 0 bases at J, with 12 bases between. This CDR3 spans 15 amino acids. Germline V CDR1 and CDR2: SNHLY, FYNNEI.

This clone has a handful of counts. V is TRBV5-6 and J is TRBJ1-1; 7 nucleotides line up with TRBD1. This CDR3 is 14 amino acids long. CDR1 SGHDT and CDR2 YYEEEE come from the germline V gene. The V and J ends lost 5 bases and 6 bases, in that order; junction bases with no gene match: 10. The CDR3, as DNA: TGTGCCAGCAGTTATGCCGGGACAGAGCCTGAAGCTTTCTTT. Its translation: CASSYAGTEPEAFF.

This clone was observed once. The rearrangement joins TRBV5-8 to TRBJ2-7, with TRBD1 matching over 7 bases. In germline, CDR1 is SGHTS, CDR2 YDEGEE. After removal of 0 bases from V and 2 bases from J, the junction contained 11 bases not matched to a gene. The CDR3 is 17 amino acids. The CDR3 is CASSLAGLGGNPYEQYF. DNA for the CDR3: TGTGCCAGCAGCTTGGCCGGGTTAGGGGGCAATCCCTACGAGCAGTACTTC.

The gene calls are TRBV5-1 and TRBJ1-6; D not certain. The length of the CDR3 is 17 residues. Trimming took off 0 bases at V and 5 bases at J, with 15 bases between the two ends. Germline CDR1 reads SGHRS; CDR2 reads YFSETQ. CDR3 protein: CASSLARGGYDNSPLHF. The CDR3 DNA reads TGCGCCAGCAGCTTGGCCCGGGGAGGGTATGATAATTCACCCCTCCACTTT.

The chain links TRBV7-6 to TRBJ1-4; D remains ambiguous. Germline CDR1 is SGHVS and CDR2 is FNYEAQ. The CDR3 has 14 residues. Trimming removed 0 bases from V and 5 bases from J, with 7 bases in between. For the CDR3, the DNA is TGTGCCAGCAGCTTAGCTAAGAGAAATGAAAAACTGTTTTTT. Protein sequence: CASSLAKRNEKLFF.

This chain joins TRBV5-1 and TRBJ1-1, with D uncertain. Germline V lookup: CDR1 SGHRS, CDR2 YFSETQ. V lost 1 base and J 2 bases, leaving 12 bases between the germline ends. The CDR3 loop spans 15 amino acids. The CDR3 is CASSLRPGSNTEAFF. CDR3 bases: TGCGCCAGCAGCTTGCGACCGGGGTCAAACACTGAAGCTTTCTTT.

This rearrangement joins TRBV23-1 to TRBJ2-7; 12 bases fit TRBD1. TRBV23-1 is noted as an ORF with a role that remains uncertain. V trimming: 2 bases; J trimming: 4 bases; junction bases outside the gene matches: 3. The CDR3 consists of 15 residues. CDR3 sequence: CASSQPGQGAYEQYF. The DNA for the CDR3 is TGCGCCAGCAGTCAACCGGGACAGGGGGCATACGAGCAGTACTTC.

CDR3 sequence: CAISESGLAVHNEQFF. The CDR3 bases are TGTGCCATCAGTGAGTCGGGGCTAGCGGTCCACAATGAGCAGTTCTTC. The genes are TRBV10-3 and TRBJ2-1; 7 nucleotides align to TRBD2. CDR1 and CDR2 from the germline V gene are ENHRY and SYGVKD. With 0 bases clipped from V and 5 bases from J, the junction kept 7 bases outside the gene matches. This CDR3 is built from 16 residues.

The V gene is TRBV19, the J gene TRBJ1-1; D not resolved. The V gene's germline CDR1 is LNHDA and CDR2 SQIVND (reference sequence). CDR3 length: 13 residues. V lost 1 base to trimming and J lost 0 bases, with 3 bases between them. For the CDR3, the DNA is TGTGCCAGTAGTATAGGAGTGAACACTGAAGCTTTCTTT. This translates into CASSIGVNTEAFF.

This chain uses TRBV15 with TRBJ2-1, with D possibly being TRBD2 (5 bases). The germline gives CDR1 LNHNV, CDR2 YYDKDF (reference sequence). This CDR3 is 15 amino acids long. V was pared by 0 bases and J by 4 bases, with 10 bases between. This chain's CDR3 is CATSRDPGSYNEQFF. The CDR3, as DNA: TGTGCCACCAGCAGAGATCCGGGGTCTTACAATGAGCAGTTCTTC.

The CDR3 DNA sequence: TGTGCCAGTAGTATCCTAGCGGGGGCCTACGAGCAGTACTTC. Translation: CASSILAGAYEQYF. V and J are TRBV19 and TRBJ2-7; 10 bases are a match to TRBD2. From germline, CDR1 is LNHDA and CDR2 SQIVND (reference sequence). V shed 3 bases, J shed 2 bases, and the junction held 1 base outside the gene matches. There are 14 residues in the CDR3.

The chain recombines TRBV30 with TRBJ1-1, with a tentative D call TRBD1 (5 bases). Germline V gene data show CDR1 as GTSNPN and CDR2 as SVGIG (reference sequence). V was clipped by 7 bases and J by 4 bases, with 16 bases between them. The CDR3 covers 13 residues. The CDR3 loop is CASSKGMGTEAFF. The CDR3 DNA reads TGTGCCTCCTCTAAGGGGATGGGCACTGAAGCTTTCTTT.

Turning to this clone: The germline gene is not matched at one end of the junction; a read error may be the cause. The genes are TRBV19 and TRBJ2-2; no definite D call. This CDR3 has 16 amino acids. Germline CDR1 and CDR2: LNHDA and SQIVND (reference sequence). The CDR3 DNA reads as TGTGCCAGTAACCCGATGGCAACCACGAACACCGAGGAGCTGTTTTTT. This gives the protein CASNPMATTNTEELFF.

This chain uses TRBV5-5 with TRBJ1-2, with 9 bases fitting TRBD1. Germline loops: CDR1 SGHKS, CDR2 YYEKEE (reference sequence). This CDR3 has 14 amino acids. V shed 4 bases and J 2 bases; nucleotides not matched to a gene: 3. The CDR3 DNA reads TGTGCCAGCAGCGACGGGACAGGGAACTATGGCTACACCTTC. This gives the protein CASSDGTGNYGYTF.

The chain combines TRBV7-9 with TRBJ2-7, with no clear D. Germline V gene sequence: CDR1 SEHNR, CDR2 FQNEAQ (reference sequence). Trimming stripped 1 base from V and 6 bases from J, with 10 bases between. The CDR3 loop spans 13 amino acids. The CDR3: CASSLDRALEQYF. CDR3 coding DNA: TGTGCCAGCAGCTTAGATCGAGCTCTCGAGCAGTACTTC.

The rearrangement links TRBV5-4 to TRBJ2-3; D is ambiguous. The CDR3 is 16 amino acids. CDR1 is SGHNT and CDR2 is YYREEE in the germline V gene (reference sequence). The germline V and J ends were trimmed by 4 bases and 0 bases, with 15 bases remaining between them. The CDR3 sequence is CASSNLFQTSTDTQYF. For the CDR3, the DNA is TGTGCCAGCAGCAACCTTTTTCAGACTAGCACAGATACGCAGTATTTT.

This chain joins TRBV11-2 and TRBJ2-1, with a weak D call TRBD2 (6 bases). The CDR3 extends over 11 amino acids. V was shortened by 4 bases and J by 14 bases, with 12 bases between the two germline ends. Germline V gene sequence: CDR1 SGHAT, CDR2 FQNNGV. The CDR3 bases are TGTGCCAGCAGCTACGGGACTCCCGAGTTCTTC. It yields the protein CASSYGTPEFF.